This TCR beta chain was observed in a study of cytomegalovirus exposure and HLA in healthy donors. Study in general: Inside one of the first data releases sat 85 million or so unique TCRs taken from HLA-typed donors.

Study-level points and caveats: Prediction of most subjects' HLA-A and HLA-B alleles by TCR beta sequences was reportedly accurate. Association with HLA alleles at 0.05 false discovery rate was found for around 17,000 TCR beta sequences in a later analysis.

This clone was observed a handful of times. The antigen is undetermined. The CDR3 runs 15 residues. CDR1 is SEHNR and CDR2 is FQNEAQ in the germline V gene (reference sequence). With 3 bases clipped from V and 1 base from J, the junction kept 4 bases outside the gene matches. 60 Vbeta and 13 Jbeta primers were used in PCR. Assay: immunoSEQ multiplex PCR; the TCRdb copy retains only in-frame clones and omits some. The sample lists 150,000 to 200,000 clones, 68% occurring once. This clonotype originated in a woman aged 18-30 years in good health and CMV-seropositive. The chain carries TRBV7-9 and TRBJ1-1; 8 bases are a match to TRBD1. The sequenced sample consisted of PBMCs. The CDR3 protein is CASSFGQGGNTEAFF. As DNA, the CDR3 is TGTGCCAGCAGCTTTGGACAGGGCGGGAACACTGAAGCTTTCTTT.